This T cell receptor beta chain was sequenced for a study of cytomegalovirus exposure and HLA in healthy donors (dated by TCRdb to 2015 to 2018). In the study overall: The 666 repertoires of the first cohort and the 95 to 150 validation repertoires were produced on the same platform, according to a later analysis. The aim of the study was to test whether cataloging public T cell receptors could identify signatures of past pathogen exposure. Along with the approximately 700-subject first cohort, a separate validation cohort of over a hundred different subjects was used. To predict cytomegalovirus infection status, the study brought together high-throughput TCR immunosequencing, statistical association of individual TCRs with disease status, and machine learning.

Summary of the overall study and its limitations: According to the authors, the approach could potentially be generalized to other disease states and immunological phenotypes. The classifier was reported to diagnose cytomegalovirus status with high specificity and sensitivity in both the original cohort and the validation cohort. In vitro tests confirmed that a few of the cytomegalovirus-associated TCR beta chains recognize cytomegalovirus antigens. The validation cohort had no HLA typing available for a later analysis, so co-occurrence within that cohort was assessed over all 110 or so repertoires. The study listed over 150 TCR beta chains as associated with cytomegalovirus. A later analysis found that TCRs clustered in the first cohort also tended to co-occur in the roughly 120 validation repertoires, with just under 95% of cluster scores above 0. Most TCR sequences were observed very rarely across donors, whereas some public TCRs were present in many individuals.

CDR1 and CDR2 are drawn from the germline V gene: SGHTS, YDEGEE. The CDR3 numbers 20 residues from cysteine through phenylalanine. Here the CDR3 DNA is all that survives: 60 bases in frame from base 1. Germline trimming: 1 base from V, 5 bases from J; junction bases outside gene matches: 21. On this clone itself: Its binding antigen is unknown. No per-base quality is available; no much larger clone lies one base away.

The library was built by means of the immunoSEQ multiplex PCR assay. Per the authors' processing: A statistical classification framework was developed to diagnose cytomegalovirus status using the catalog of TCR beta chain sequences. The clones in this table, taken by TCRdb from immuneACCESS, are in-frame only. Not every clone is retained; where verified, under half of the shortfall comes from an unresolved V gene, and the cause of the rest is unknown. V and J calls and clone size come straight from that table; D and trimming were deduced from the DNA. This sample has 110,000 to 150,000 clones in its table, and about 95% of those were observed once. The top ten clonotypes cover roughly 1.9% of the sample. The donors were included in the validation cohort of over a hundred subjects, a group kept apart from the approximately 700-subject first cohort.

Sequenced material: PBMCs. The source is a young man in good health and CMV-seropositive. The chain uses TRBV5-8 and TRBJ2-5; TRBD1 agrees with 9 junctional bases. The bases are TGTGCCAGCAGCTTGTGGGTGGGGACAGGGCTAGTGGAGTTCGGGGAGACCCAGTACTTC. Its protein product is CASSLWVGTGLVEFGETQYF.